Listed below are T cell receptor beta chains from one sample, sequenced in a study of cytomegalovirus exposure and HLA in healthy donors. The assay was immunoSEQ multiplex PCR, and TCRdb's table has in-frame clones only and misses some. The sample holds some 120,000 clones, around 75% seen once. Sequencing input: PBMCs. These TCRs come from a young woman in good health and CMV-seronegative. The conserved cysteine and the conserved F or W are not part of the CDR3 here. Rows may omit the clone size; those that give it use once, few, many or a size class.

clone size | J gene | V gene | CDR3 protein
once | TRBJ1-2 | TRBV29-1 | SVWGVNYGYT
few | TRBJ1-5 | TRBV6-5 | ASKTGGINQPQH
NA | TRBJ2-7 | TRBV6-5 | ASSYGPAGYEQY
NA | TRBJ2-5 | TRBV10-2 | ASSDGPQETQY
NA | TRBJ1-5 | TRBV7-2 | ASSLGGTGQPQH
NA | TRBJ2-3 | TRBV2 | ASSRAGGDPDTQY
NA | TRBJ1-3 | TRBV9 | ASSVDSRSSPIY
NA | TRBJ1-1 | TRBV29-1 | SVEDQGAAEAF
NA | TRBJ1-4 | TRBV5-1 | ASGLTGEGEKLF
few | TRBJ2-5 | TRBV7-7 | ASSKRWASQETQY
NA | TRBJ1-3 | TRBV30 | AWMTGGHTIY
NA | TRBJ2-5 | TRBV5-4 | ASSLRQRETQY
NA | TRBJ2-7 | TRBV28 | ASLRGYEQY
NA | TRBJ1-1 | TRBV5-4 | ASRDKWLGANTEAF
NA | TRBJ1-5 | TRBV2 | ASSGQPMSNQPQH
NA | TRBJ2-3 | TRBV2 | ASSDPGARGYTQY